A single sample is the source of the 12 T cell receptor beta chains below, sequenced in a study of blood T cells in healthy people across ages. The second PCR ran roughly 6 to 11 cycles with a sample-barcoded 5' primer and J-beta primers. TCRdb reprocessed the 5' RACE reads via MiXCR and lists one record per CDR3 protein. This table has roughly 650,000 distinct CDR3 sequences, less than 40% appearing once. What was sequenced was blood. All receptors derive from an elderly woman in good health.

The table lists this clonotype with many counts. The chain links TRBV27 to TRBJ2-3, with no clear D. Germline-derived CDR1 and CDR2 are MNHEY and SMNVEV (reference sequence). This CDR3 region has 15 residues. Trimming pared 4 bases from V and 5 bases from J, leaving 16 bases between. CDR3 sequence: CASSSPVGIRDTQYF. For the CDR3, the DNA is TGTGCCAGCAGTTCTCCCGTAGGGATTCGAGATACGCAGTATTTT.

The chain combines TRBV4-3 with TRBJ2-3; D remains ambiguous. Germline V lookup: CDR1 LGHNA, CDR2 YSLEER. The CDR3 contains 15 residues. Trimming cost V 0 bases and J 4 bases, with 11 bases left between them. The CDR3: CASSQDRGGADTQYF. The CDR3 nucleotides read TGCGCCAGCAGCCAAGATCGCGGCGGCGCAGATACGCAGTATTTT.

Concerning this clonotype itself: This sequence may be a read error, since a much larger clone differs from it by one base. This chain joins TRBV5-1 and TRBJ2-2; D might be TRBD1 (6 bases). Germline V lookup: CDR1 SGHRS, CDR2 YFSETQ. V was clipped by 7 bases and J by 6 bases, with 16 bases between them. The CDR3 has 14 residues. The chain's CDR3 is CASRSQGIAGELFF. The CDR3 coding sequence is TGCGCCAGCCGCTCACAGGGAATTGCCGGGGAGCTGTTTTTT.

This clonotype was seen repeatedly, ten times or more. The rearrangement joins TRBV5-1 to TRBJ2-3; TRBD1 is a possible D gene (6 bases). V was cut by 4 bases and J by 8 bases, with 17 bases left in between. CDR3 length: 14 amino acids. Germline CDR1 reads SGHRS; CDR2 reads YFSETQ. The CDR3 DNA reads as TGCGCCAGCAGCAGAGAGACAGGCGCGGCTACGCAGTATTTT. Encoded protein: CASSRETGAATQYF.

This clonotype has ten or more counts. The chain is built from TRBV9 and TRBJ1-2, with D tentatively TRBD1 (6 bases). The V end lost 4 bases, the J end lost 6 bases, and 19 bases lay between the germline ends. CDR1 and CDR2 from the germline V gene are SGDLS and YYNGEE. The CDR3 spans 15 residues. CDR3 amino acids: CASSPRQGRKNGYTF. CDR3 nucleotide sequence: TGTGCCAGCAGCCCCCGTCAGGGGCGGAAAAATGGCTACACCTTC.

About this clonotype itself: At one end the junction does not follow the germline gene, possibly because of a read error. V is TRBV15 and J is TRBJ1-1; D is unclear. CDR3 length equals 15 residues. Looked up from germline, CDR1 is LNHNV and CDR2 is YYDKDF (reference sequence). The CDR3 sequence is CATSRDDTLSTEAFF. The CDR3 bases are TGTGCCACCAGTAGAGATGACACCCTGAGCACTGAAGCTTTCTTT.

Notes on this clonotype: This may come from a read error, since a much larger clone is one base off. This chain uses TRBV29-1 with TRBJ1-4; 7 bases agree with TRBD1. J lost 5 bases, V lost 4 bases, and 7 bases had no gene match. Germline V gene lookup returns CDR1 SQVTM and CDR2 ANQGSEA. This CDR3 has 14 residues. CDR3 nucleotide sequence: TGCAGCGTTGTTTACCAGGGGGTGAATGAAAAACTGTTTTTT. Translated: CSVVYQGVNEKLFF.

The chain employs TRBV7-2 and TRBJ2-4, with D perhaps assigned TRBD1 or TRBD2 (5 bases each). Trimming took off 4 bases at V and 2 bases at J, with 18 bases between the two ends. This CDR3 has 17 amino acids. Per germline, CDR1 SGHTA and CDR2 FQGNSA. As DNA, the CDR3 is TGTGCCAGCAGCTGGAAGGGGACGGGGTACTCCAAAAACATTCAGTACTTC. As protein: CASSWKGTGYSKNIQYF. Together with reference TRBV7-2 and TRBJ2-4, the CDR3 gives the full variable domain: GAGVSQSPSNKVTEKGKDVELRCDPISGHTALYWYRQSLGQGLEFLIYFQGNSAPDKSGLPSDRFSAERTGGSVSTLTIQRTQQEDSAVYLCASSWKGTGYSKNIQYFGAGTRLSVL.

The chain combines TRBV27 with TRBJ2-5; 7 positions match TRBD2. Trimming at V came to 1 base and at J to 2 bases, leaving 7 bases not matched to a gene. Germline CDR1 is MNHEY and CDR2 is SMNVEV (reference sequence). The CDR3 has 16 amino acids. CDR3 amino acids: CASSLFGGGPQETQYF. The DNA of the CDR3 is TGTGCCAGCAGTTTATTTGGGGGAGGGCCGCAAGAGACCCAGTACTTC.

The chain joins TRBV20-1 to TRBJ2-1; TRBD2 agrees at 7 bases. The germline gives CDR1 DFQATT, CDR2 SNEGSKA (reference sequence). The CDR3 has 13 residues. The junction had 7 bases not matched to a gene; V was cut back by 5 bases and J by 6 bases. The CDR3 nucleotides read TGCAGTGCTGGAGGGAGGGCCGTCAATGAGCAGTTCTTC. Its translation: CSAGGRAVNEQFF.

The chain recombines TRBV7-9 with TRBJ2-3; 12 bases match TRBD2. The V gene end was trimmed by 4 bases and the J gene end by 2 bases; junction bases not matched to a gene: 7. The CDR3 has 17 amino acids. Germline lookup yields CDR1 SEHNR and CDR2 FQNEAQ (reference sequence). CDR3 protein: CASSSGTSGSHTDTQYF. As DNA, the CDR3 is TGTGCCAGCAGCTCTGGGACTAGCGGGTCGCACACAGATACGCAGTATTTT.

Points on this clonotype: This could be a read error, since a much larger clone is one nucleotide away. The chain has TRBV6-1 and TRBJ2-1; TRBD1 is a possible D gene (6 bases). The J call may be in error: the DNA end matches TRBJ2-7 better. Germline-derived CDR1 and CDR2 are MNHNS and SASEGT. The CDR3 spans 15 residues. CDR3 DNA sequence: TGTGCCAGCAGTGTAGGAACAGGGCCGTACAATGAGCAGTACTTC. Protein sequence: CASSVGTGPYNEQYF.